A single sample gave rise to the 30 T cell receptor beta chains below, sequenced in a study of shared clonotypes between healthy human individuals. Clones were sequenced by immunoSEQ multiplex PCR, and TCRdb holds only the in-frame ones, with some missing. The top ten hold approximately 0.06% of the sample, which has roughly 500,000 clones, roughly 95% seen once. The sequencing input was naive CD4+ T cells sorted from blood. As to subset: CD45RA+ positively selected. All receptors come from a woman aged 25 to 39 in good health.

The gene calls are TRBV19 and TRBJ2-2; 8 bases match TRBD1. Germline V gene lookup returns CDR1 LNHDA and CDR2 SQIVND (reference sequence). The CDR3 is made up of 15 amino acids. J lost 6 bases, V lost 3 bases, and 6 bases had no gene match. CDR3 residues: CASSIGQGAPGELFF. In DNA form, the CDR3 reads TGTGCCAGTAGTATCGGCCAGGGGGCGCCCGGGGAGCTGTTTTTT.

This chain uses TRBV19 with TRBJ1-5, with 9 bases fitting TRBD1. V gave up 1 base and J gave up 1 base; unmatched junction bases: 14. The germline V gene has CDR1 LNHDA and CDR2 SQIVND (reference sequence). The CDR3 sequence is 20 residues long. The CDR3 region is CASSIAHPGQGSVSNQPQHF. As DNA, the CDR3 is TGTGCCAGTAGTATAGCCCATCCGGGACAGGGATCGGTAAGCAATCAGCCCCAGCATTTT.

The V call is TRBV20-1, the J call TRBJ2-7; D gene ambiguous. The CDR3 has 11 residues. The germline V and J ends were trimmed by 4 bases and 9 bases, with 13 bases remaining between them. Germline lookup yields CDR1 DFQATT and CDR2 SNEGSKA (reference sequence). In DNA, the CDR3 is TGCAGTGCTACACCACGAGGTGGGCAGTACTTC. Its protein is CSATPRGGQYF.

The J gene is TRBJ1-2, the V gene TRBV2; D perhaps matches TRBD1 (6 bases). Germline V gene data show CDR1 as SNHLY and CDR2 as FYNNEI. V dropped 3 bases and J dropped 2 bases, with 13 bases sitting between them. This CDR3 has 15 residues. The DNA of the CDR3 is TGTGCCAGCAGTGAGGGCAGGGGAGGGAACTATGGCTACACCTTC. Protein: CASSEGRGGNYGYTF.

V is TRBV6-1 and J is TRBJ1-3, with unresolved D. CDR3 length: 14 residues. The germline V gene has CDR1 MNHNS and CDR2 SASEGT. Trimming left V 4 bases short and J 4 bases short, with 11 bases between. This chain's CDR3 is CASSVGQRGNTIYF. CDR3 DNA sequence: TGTGCCAGCAGTGTTGGCCAGCGCGGAAACACCATATATTTT.

The chain recombines TRBV7-9 with TRBJ2-6; D unclear. The CDR3 is made up of 16 amino acids. CDR1 SEHNR and CDR2 FQNEAQ come from the germline V gene (reference sequence). V was trimmed by 2 bases and J by 2 bases, leaving 10 bases between them. The CDR3 spells CASSLYGVPGANVLTF. The CDR3 DNA sequence: TGTGCCAGCAGCTTATATGGGGTCCCTGGGGCCAACGTCCTGACTTTC.

CDR3 nucleotide sequence: TGTGCCAGTAGTATATCGAGCGAAAATGAGCAGTTCTTC. Translating it yields CASSISSENEQFF. The chain recombines TRBV19 with TRBJ2-1; D ambiguous. Germline loops: CDR1 LNHDA, CDR2 SQIVND (reference sequence). The CDR3 contains 13 residues. V dropped 2 bases and J dropped 7 bases, with 9 bases sitting between them. The entire variable domain, with the rest obtained from reference TRBV19 and TRBJ2-1, is as follows: DGGITQSPKYLFRKEGQNVTLSCEQNLNHDAMYWYRQDPGQGLRLIYYSQIVNDFQKGDIAEGYSVSREKKESFPLTVTSAQKNPTAFYLCASSISSENEQFFGPGTRLTVL.

The rearrangement uses TRBV7-2 and TRBJ2-5; 7 bases line up with TRBD2. Germline V CDR1 and CDR2: SGHTA, FQGNSA. This CDR3 region has 16 residues. V was clipped by 2 bases and J by 4 bases; unmatched bases: 10. CDR3 nucleotide sequence: TGTGCCAGCAGCTTAAGAATTGGCGGGAGTGGAGAGACCCAGTACTTC. Protein: CASSLRIGGSGETQYF.

V and J are TRBV15 and TRBJ1-1; weak D call: TRBD1 (6 bases). The CDR3 loop spans 14 amino acids. CDR1 is LNHNV, CDR2 YYDKDF, per germline (reference sequence). V lost 6 bases, J lost 0 bases, and 11 bases lay in between. CDR3 nucleotide sequence: TGTGCCACCAGAACGGACAGAATGAACACTGAAGCTTTCTTT. Translating gives CATRTDRMNTEAFF.

This chain connects TRBV5-1 to TRBJ2-7; D uncertain. The V end was cut by 0 bases, the J end by 2 bases, with 9 bases between. CDR3 length equals 14 residues. Germline CDR1 SGHRS, CDR2 YFSETQ. CDR3 sequence reads: CASSLVRGAYEQYF. DNA of the CDR3: TGCGCCAGCAGCTTGGTTCGCGGAGCCTACGAGCAGTACTTC.

The chain links TRBV27 to TRBJ2-6; 7 positions agree with TRBD1. CDR1 MNHEY and CDR2 SMNVEV come from the germline V gene (reference sequence). The V segment lost 6 bases and the J segment 2 bases; nucleotides outside the gene matches: 1. CDR3 length: 14 amino acids. The CDR3 DNA follows: TGTGCCAGCAGAGACAGGGCTGGGGCCAACGTCCTGACTTTC. Its protein product is CASRDRAGANVLTF.

CDR3 DNA: TGTGCCAGCAGCGCGGACCAGAACACTGAAGCTTTCTTT. Amino acid sequence: CASSADQNTEAFF. V and J are TRBV6-4 and TRBJ1-1, with no clear D. Trimming took off 6 bases at V and 1 base at J, with 9 bases between the two ends. Germline loops: CDR1 MRHNA, CDR2 SNTAGT. The CDR3 sequence is 13 residues long.

The chain employs TRBV9 and TRBJ2-2; 8 bases are a match to TRBD2. This CDR3 comprises 16 residues. Per the germline V gene, CDR1 is SGDLS and CDR2 is YYNGEE. J was trimmed by 4 bases and V by 0 bases; bases with no gene match: 5. The CDR3 sequence: CASSVESGRITGELFF. The DNA of the CDR3 is TGTGCCAGCAGCGTAGAGAGCGGGAGAATCACCGGGGAGCTGTTTTTT.

The J gene is TRBJ2-2, the V gene TRBV4-2; a weak D match, TRBD2 (5 bases). This CDR3 has 19 amino acids. Germline CDR1 and CDR2: LGHNA and YNFKEQ. V was clipped by 4 bases and J by 1 base, with 22 bases between them. The DNA for the CDR3 is TGTGCCAGCAGCCCGGGGTCGTTCATGGGATCTAGGAACACCGGGGAGCTGTTTTTT. This sequence encodes CASSPGSFMGSRNTGELFF.

The chain joins TRBV2 to TRBJ2-1; 14 bases align to TRBD2. Per the germline V gene, CDR1 is SNHLY and CDR2 is FYNNEI. This CDR3 is built from 16 residues. J lost 9 bases, V lost 5 bases, and 9 bases had no gene match. The CDR3 DNA sequence: TGTGCCAGCAGTCAAGGACTAGCGGGAGGTAACGGTGAGCAGTTCTTC. Its protein product is CASSQGLAGGNGEQFF.

The chain joins TRBV4-1 to TRBJ2-1, with TRBD1 matching 10 bases. The V and J ends lost 6 bases and 7 bases, in that order; junction bases with no gene match: 12. CDR1 and CDR2 from the germline V gene are MGHRA and YSYEKL. This CDR3 contains 16 residues. The CDR3 sequence: CASRKSYGQGVNEQFF. The DNA of the CDR3 is TGCGCCAGCAGGAAATCCTACGGACAGGGGGTGAATGAGCAGTTCTTC.

The rearrangement joins TRBV21-1 to TRBJ2-3; the D call in the table, TRBD2, was not verified against the DNA. TRBV21-1 is a known pseudogene. The CDR3 length is 17 residues. The CDR3 DNA follows: TGTGCCAGCAGCAAAGGTGACGGGAGCGGGGGCACAGATACGCAGTATTTT. Its protein is CASSKGDGSGGTDTQYF.

V is TRBV27 and J is TRBJ2-7; D might be TRBD1 or TRBD2, each matching 6 bases. The CDR3 runs 16 residues. Trimming cost V 6 bases and J 7 bases, with 25 bases left between them. In germline, CDR1 is MNHEY, CDR2 SMNVEV (reference sequence). CDR3 residues: CASRPTGSGAGGEQYF. The CDR3 DNA reads TGTGCCAGCAGACCCACAGGGTCGGGTGCCGGAGGGGAGCAGTACTTC.

This chain connects TRBV6-5 to TRBJ2-3; the D is unclear. The CDR3 length is 15 residues. Germline values: CDR1 MNHEY, CDR2 SVGAGI. The germline V and J ends were trimmed by 0 bases and 0 bases, with 7 bases remaining between them. CDR3 coding DNA: TGTGCCAGCAGTTACTCAGGACGAAGCACAGATACGCAGTATTTT. Its translation is CASSYSGRSTDTQYF.

This chain connects TRBV19 to TRBJ2-7, with D tentatively TRBD2 (6 bases). The CDR3 contains 14 residues. CDR1 is LNHDA, CDR2 SQIVND, per germline (reference sequence). Between the trimmed V and J ends, which lost 6 bases and 1 base, there was a span of 13 bases. CDR3 sequence: CASRREAGSYEQYF. The CDR3 nucleotides read TGTGCCAGTAGGAGGGAGGCTGGTTCCTACGAGCAGTACTTC.

The V and J genes are TRBV28 and TRBJ2-1; 11 bases map to TRBD2. Germline V lookup: CDR1 MDHEN, CDR2 SYDVKM. This CDR3 is built from 16 residues. The trim removed 4 bases at V and 7 bases at J, leaving 9 bases unmatched. CDR3 nucleotides: TGTGCCAGCAGTTCAGCCGGGACTAGCGGTATGAATGAGCAGTTCTTC. Protein sequence: CASSSAGTSGMNEQFF.

This clone showed up just once. The chain joins TRBV5-1 to TRBJ2-2; 7 positions agree with TRBD1. Germline V lookup: CDR1 SGHRS, CDR2 YFSETQ. The CDR3 is made up of 15 amino acids. Trimming cost V 2 bases and J 0 bases; bases outside gene matches: 1. In nucleotides, the CDR3 is TGCGCCAGCAGCTTAGGGGGCGCGAACACCGGGGAGCTGTTTTTT. Translated: CASSLGGANTGELFF.

The V gene is TRBV28, the J gene TRBJ2-3; D is unclear. This CDR3 contains 13 residues. CDR1 and CDR2 from the germline V gene are MDHEN and SYDVKM. Deletions cut 6 bases from V and 5 bases from J, with 12 bases between. In DNA, the CDR3 is TGTGCCAGCAGGGACGGGTGGGGAGATACGCAGTATTTT. Translating gives CASRDGWGDTQYF. Filled out from reference TRBV28 and TRBJ2-3, the complete variable domain reads DVKVTQSSRYLVKRTGEKVFLECVQDMDHENMFWYRQDPGLGLRLIYFSYDVKMKEKGDIPEGYSVSREKKERFSLILESASTNQTSMYLCASRDGWGDTQYFGPGTRLTVL.

The chain carries TRBV19 and TRBJ2-1, with 9 nucleotides matching TRBD2. This CDR3 is 17 amino acids long. CDR1 is LNHDA and CDR2 is SQIVND in the germline V gene (reference sequence). The ends lost 3 bases at V and 4 bases at J; junction bases unmatched: 10. CDR3 sequence: CASSIGTLAGAYNEQFF. DNA for the CDR3: TGTGCCAGTAGTATTGGCACCTTAGCGGGAGCTTACAATGAGCAGTTCTTC. Variable domain in full (rest from reference TRBV19 and TRBJ2-1): DGGITQSPKYLFRKEGQNVTLSCEQNLNHDAMYWYRQDPGQGLRLIYYSQIVNDFQKGDIAEGYSVSREKKESFPLTVTSAQKNPTAFYLCASSIGTLAGAYNEQFFGPGTRLTVL.

The chain combines TRBV28 with TRBJ2-7; 7 nucleotides line up with TRBD1. CDR1 and CDR2 from the germline V gene are MDHEN and SYDVKM. CDR3 length equals 14 residues. J was trimmed by 3 bases and V by 5 bases; bases with no gene match: 7. For the CDR3, the DNA is TGTGCCAGCAGTAAGAGACAGGGCCTCTACGAGCAGTACTTC. Translated: CASSKRQGLYEQYF. Combining the CDR3 with reference TRBV28 and TRBJ2-7 gives the whole variable domain DVKVTQSSRYLVKRTGEKVFLECVQDMDHENMFWYRQDPGLGLRLIYFSYDVKMKEKGDIPEGYSVSREKKERFSLILESASTNQTSMYLCASSKRQGLYEQYFGPGTRLTVT.

The chain couples TRBV27 to TRBJ1-1, with unresolved D. Trimming removed 0 bases at V and 4 bases at J, with 12 bases between. CDR3 length: 15 residues. The germline V gene has CDR1 MNHEY and CDR2 SMNVEV (reference sequence). CDR3 in amino acids: CASSLSLGRGTEAFF. Written as DNA, the CDR3 is TGTGCCAGCAGTTTATCTCTGGGTCGAGGCACTGAAGCTTTCTTT.

This chain uses TRBV28 with TRBJ2-7; D is perhaps TRBD2 (6 bases). V was cut by 2 bases and J by 9 bases, with 11 bases left in between. Germline CDR1 is MDHEN and CDR2 is SYDVKM. This CDR3 is built from 12 residues. The CDR3 sequence: CASSLGSGGQYF. The CDR3 DNA reads as TGTGCCAGCAGTTTAGGGTCCGGGGGGCAGTACTTC.

The chain joins TRBV6-1 to TRBJ1-2; no clear D gene. V shed 7 bases and J shed 2 bases, with 17 bases lying between them. The germline gives CDR1 MNHNS, CDR2 SASEGT. There are 15 residues in the CDR3. The DNA for the CDR3 is TGTGCCAGCACCCGTCCCGGGAGAAAGAACTATGGCTACACCTTC. Its protein product is CASTRPGRKNYGYTF.

The J gene is TRBJ2-7, the V gene TRBV18; possible D gene TRBD1, 6 bases. The germline gives CDR1 KGHSH, CDR2 LQKENI. V lost 0 bases, J lost 3 bases, and 9 bases lay in between. The CDR3 has 14 residues. CDR3 nucleotides: TGTGCCAGCTCACCACCGGACAGTATCTACGAGCAGTACTTC. Translation gives CASSPPDSIYEQYF.

This chain uses TRBV28 with TRBJ2-7; tentative D call: TRBD2 (5 bases). This CDR3 has 14 amino acids. Deletions cut 5 bases from V and 0 bases from J, with 11 bases between. CDR1 is MDHEN and CDR2 is SYDVKM in the germline V gene. Written as DNA, the CDR3 is TGTGCCAGCAGTCTAGTTGGGAGCTCCTACGAGCAGTACTTC. Amino acids: CASSLVGSSYEQYF.